A selection of T cell receptor beta chains follows, all from one sample in a study of long-term antiretroviral therapy in people with HIV. Using immunoSEQ multiplex PCR, the repertoire was profiled, and TCRdb retains in-frame clones only, with some absent. The sample has roughly 24,000 clones; about 82% are singletons. Sequenced here: unsorted PBMCs, sampled 1.6 years after starting antiretroviral therapy. These TCRs come from a man aged 40-50 years with HIV. CDR3s include the opening cysteine and the closing phenylalanine or tryptophan. The order of the fields is V gene, J gene, D gene, clone size, CDR3 DNA, CDR3 protein. A D gene is named only where the DNA matches it firmly. The size entry is marked missing in some rows and otherwise reads once, few, many or a size class.

TRBV6-1	TRBJ1-3	-	-	TGTGCCAGCAGCCTTAGGGGGGGCTCTGGAAACACCATATATTTT	CASSLRGGSGNTIYF
TRBV5-6	TRBJ1-2	-	few	TGTGCCAGCAGCTTCGGGAAAAAGGGTGGCTACACCTTC	CASSFGKKGGYTF
TRBV9	TRBJ2-1	TRBD2	-	TGTGCCAGCAGCGTAGGGACTAGCGGGGTTGATGAGCAGTTCTTC	CASSVGTSGVDEQFF
TRBV7-9	TRBJ1-5	-	-	TGTGCCAGCAGCTTAGATGGTCAGCCCCAGCATTTT	CASSLDGQPQHF
TRBV18	TRBJ2-5	TRBD2	-	TGTGCCAGCTCACCACCCGGGACTAGCGGTAATCCTACCCAGTACTTC	CASSPPGTSGNPTQYF
TRBV4-1	TRBJ2-3	TRBD1	-	TGCGCCAGCAGCCAAGAGATGTGGGGACAGGGTATAACAGATACGCAGTATTTT	CASSQEMWGQGITDTQYF
TRBV2	TRBJ2-1	TRBD2	-	TGTGCCAGCAGCCTAAGGACTAGCGGGAACAATGAGCAGTTCTTC	CASSLRTSGNNEQFF
TRBV5-1	TRBJ1-1	-	-	TGCGCCAGCAGCTTTACGGGGACGGGGAACACTGAAGCTTTCTTT	CASSFTGTGNTEAFF
TRBV28	TRBJ1-5	-	-	TGTGCCAGCAGTCTCAGCGGGGATCAGCCCCAGCATTTT	CASSLSGDQPQHF
TRBV19	TRBJ1-2	-	few	TGTGCCAGTAGGAGCGGGGCAGGTGTCTATGGCTACACCTTC	CASRSGAGVYGYTF
TRBV15	TRBJ1-1	-	-	TGTGCCACCAGCAGAGGTGCAGGGTGGGCCGGGAACACTGAAGCTTTCTTT	CATSRGAGWAGNTEAFF
TRBV5-4	TRBJ1-2	TRBD1	-	TGTGCCAGCAGCTCGACAGGGGGAGGTTACTATGGCTACACCTTC	CASSSTGGGYYGYTF
TRBV6-5	TRBJ2-7	TRBD1	-	TGTGCCAGCAGTCTTCAGGGGGCGAGGTACGAGCAGTACTTC	CASSLQGARYEQYF
TRBV10-3	TRBJ2-7	TRBD1	-	TGTGCCATCAGTGAGGCAGGGGGAGCCTACGAGCAGTACTTC	CAISEAGGAYEQYF
TRBV5-6	TRBJ1-4	-	-	TGTGCCAGCAGCTTGATTAACCAGTTTAATGAAAAACTGTTTTTT	CASSLINQFNEKLFF
TRBV7-9	TRBJ1-4	TRBD1	-	TGTGCCAGCAGCCAGGACAGGGGGACTGAAAAACTGTTTTTT	CASSQDRGTEKLFF
TRBV11-2	TRBJ1-1	-	once	TGTGCCAGCAGCTTAGAATACAGGGTGAACACTGAAGCTTTCTTT	CASSLEYRVNTEAFF
TRBV11-2	TRBJ1-1	-	-	TGTGCCAGCAGCCCCCGCCGAGGGGACACTGAAGCTTTCTTT	CASSPRRGDTEAFF
TRBV2	TRBJ1-5	TRBD1	-	TGTGCCAGCAGTCCATACAGGGGGCAGGGGAATCAGCCCCAGCATTTT	CASSPYRGQGNQPQHF
TRBV30	TRBJ1-2	TRBD1	-	TGTGCCTGGAGTGTCAACAGGGGCGCGGGCTACACCTTC	CAWSVNRGAGYTF
TRBV12-5	TRBJ1-5	-	few	TGTGCTAGTGGTTTGGAAGTAAATCAGCCCCAGCATTTT	CASGLEVNQPQHF
TRBV7-9	TRBJ1-2	TRBD1	-	TGTGCCAGCAGCGGCCCGGGACAGGGGGCGTCCTATGGCTACACCTTC	CASSGPGQGASYGYTF
TRBV5-1	TRBJ2-1	TRBD1	-	TGCGCCAGCAGCTTGGGTACCGGGACAGTCTCCTACAATGAGCAGTTCTTC	CASSLGTGTVSYNEQFF
TRBV7-3	TRBJ2-7	-	few	TGTGCCAGCAGCCCTACCTTGGACGACGAGCAGTACTTC	CASSPTLDDEQYF
TRBV9	TRBJ2-3	TRBD2	-	TGTGCCAGCAGCGTCTGGGGGGGAGATACGCAGTATTTT	CASSVWGGDTQYF
TRBV5-1	TRBJ1-3	-	-	TGCGCCAGCAGCTTGGGCAGGGAAACTGGAAACACCATATATTTT	CASSLGRETGNTIYF
TRBV6-1	TRBJ1-2	-	-	TGTGCCAGCAGTGAGACACGGGCCGGGGGAAACTATGGCTACACCTTC	CASSETRAGGNYGYTF
TRBV29-1	TRBJ1-1	-	-	TGCAGCGGGGAGGGCATCATGAACACTGAAGCTTTCTTT	CSGEGIMNTEAFF
TRBV6-5	TRBJ2-7	-	-	TGTGCCAGCAGTTACTTAGGCGGGGGTAGGGGGTACGAGCAGTACTTC	CASSYLGGGRGYEQYF
TRBV7-2	TRBJ1-6	-	-	TGTGCCAGCAGCCCCCCACAGGGAGGGAATTCAGATCCCCCTTCACCCCTCCACTTT	CASSPPQGGNSDPPSPLHF
TRBV5-1	TRBJ1-2	-	-	TGCGCCAGCGCAGGGCTTTTAGACTATGGCTACACCTTC	CASAGLLDYGYTF
TRBV27	TRBJ1-3	-	-	TGTGCCAGCAGAGACCCATTAAACACCATATATTTT	CASRDPLNTIYF